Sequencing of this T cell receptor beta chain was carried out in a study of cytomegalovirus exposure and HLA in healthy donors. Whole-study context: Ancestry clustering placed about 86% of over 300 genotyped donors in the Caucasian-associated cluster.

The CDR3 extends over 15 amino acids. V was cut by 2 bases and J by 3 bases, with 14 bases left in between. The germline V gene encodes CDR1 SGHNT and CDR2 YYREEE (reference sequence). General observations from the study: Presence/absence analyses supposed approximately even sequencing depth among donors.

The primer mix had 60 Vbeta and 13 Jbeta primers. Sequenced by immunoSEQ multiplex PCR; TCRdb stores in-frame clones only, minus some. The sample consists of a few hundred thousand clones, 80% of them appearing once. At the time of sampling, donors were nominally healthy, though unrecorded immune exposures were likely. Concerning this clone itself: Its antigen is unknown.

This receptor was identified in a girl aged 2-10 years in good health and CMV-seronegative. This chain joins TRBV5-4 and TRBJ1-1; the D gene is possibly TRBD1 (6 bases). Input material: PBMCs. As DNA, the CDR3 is TGTGCCAGCAGCTTTTTGGGGACACCTTACACTGAAGCTTTCTTT. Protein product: CASSFLGTPYTEAFF.